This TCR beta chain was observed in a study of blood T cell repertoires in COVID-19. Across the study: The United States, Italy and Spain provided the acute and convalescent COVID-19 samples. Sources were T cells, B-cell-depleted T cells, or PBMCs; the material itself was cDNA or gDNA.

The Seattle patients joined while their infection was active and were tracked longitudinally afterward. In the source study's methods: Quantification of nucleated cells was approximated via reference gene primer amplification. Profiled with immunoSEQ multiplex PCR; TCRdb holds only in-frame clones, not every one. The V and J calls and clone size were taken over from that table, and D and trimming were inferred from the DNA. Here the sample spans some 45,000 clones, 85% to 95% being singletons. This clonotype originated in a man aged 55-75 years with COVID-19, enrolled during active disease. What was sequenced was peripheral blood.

The CDR3 DNA follows: TGCGCCAGCAGACCCGGGGAGGTAGAGCAGTACTTC. Translated, it gives CASRPGEVEQYF. The rearrangement joins TRBV23-1 to TRBJ2-7; D may be TRBD2 (6 bases). TRBV23-1 is identified as an open reading frame with a role that is uncertain. The V gene lost 6 bases and the J gene lost 7 bases, with 13 bases spanning the gap. The CDR3 is made up of 12 amino acids.